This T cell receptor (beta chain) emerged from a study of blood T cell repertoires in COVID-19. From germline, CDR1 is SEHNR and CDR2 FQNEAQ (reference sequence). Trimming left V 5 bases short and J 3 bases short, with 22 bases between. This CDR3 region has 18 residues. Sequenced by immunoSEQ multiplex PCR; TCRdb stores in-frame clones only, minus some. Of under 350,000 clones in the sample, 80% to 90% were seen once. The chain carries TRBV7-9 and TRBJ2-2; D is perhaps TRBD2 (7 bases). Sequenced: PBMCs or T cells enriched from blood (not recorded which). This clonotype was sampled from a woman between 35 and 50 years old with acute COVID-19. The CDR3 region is CASSPDWAGAGDTGELFF. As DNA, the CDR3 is TGTGCCAGCAGCCCCGACTGGGCGGGAGCAGGGGACACCGGGGAGCTGTTTTTT.